This T cell receptor (beta chain) was recovered during a study of shared clonotypes between healthy human individuals. Study-wide points: Relative to their counterparts shared across all four donors, non-shared clonotypes exhibited diminished generation probabilities. At large depth, rarefaction still showed sorted-subset sequencing to be incomplete.

CD4+ cells underwent separation, giving CD45RA+ naive and CD45RA-negative memory subsets. Produced via immunoSEQ multiplex PCR; TCRdb's table is partial and in-frame only. The table has almost 750,000 clones, around 77% seen once. This clone is a singleton in its sample. Its matching antigen is unknown. The sequencing sample was made of memory CD4+ T cells sorted from blood. Subset denoted: CD45RA-negative fraction. The source of this sequence is a woman aged 25-40 years in good health.

CDR3 DNA sequence: TGTGCCAGCAGCGCCCAGACTATTCCCCGAGGGGAGCTGTTTTTT. It specifies CASSAQTIPRGELFF. V is TRBV7-9 and J is TRBJ2-2, with a possible D match to TRBD2 (5 bases). Per germline, CDR1 SEHNR and CDR2 FQNEAQ (reference sequence). Trimming cost V 5 bases and J 8 bases, with 18 bases left between them. The CDR3 is made up of 15 amino acids.